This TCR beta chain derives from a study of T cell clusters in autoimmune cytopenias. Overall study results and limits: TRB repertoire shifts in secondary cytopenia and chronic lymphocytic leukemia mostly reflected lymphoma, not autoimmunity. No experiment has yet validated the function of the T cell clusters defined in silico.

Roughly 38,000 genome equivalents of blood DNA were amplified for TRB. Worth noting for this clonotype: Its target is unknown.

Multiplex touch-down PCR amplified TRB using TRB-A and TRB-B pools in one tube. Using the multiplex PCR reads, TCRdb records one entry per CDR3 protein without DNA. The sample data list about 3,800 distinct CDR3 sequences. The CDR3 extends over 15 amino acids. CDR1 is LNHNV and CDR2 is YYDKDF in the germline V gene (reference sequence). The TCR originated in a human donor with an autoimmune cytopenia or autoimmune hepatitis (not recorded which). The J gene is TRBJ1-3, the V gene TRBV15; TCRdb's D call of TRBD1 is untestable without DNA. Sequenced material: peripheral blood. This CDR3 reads CATSRAQVLGNTIYF.